Below are 6 T cell receptor beta chains sequenced from a single sample in a study of T cell clones after liver transplantation. The data were produced by immunoSEQ multiplex PCR, yet TCRdb's version contains in-frame clones alone and is incomplete. This sample has some 110,000 clones; 90% occur once, and the top ten carry 0.75% to 0.85%. Material: CD4+ T cells from blood, obtained 12 months after liver transplant. These TCRs come from a human patient who received a liver transplant. Some T cells could come from the graft donor.

The chain employs TRBV7-8 and TRBJ1-1; D is possibly TRBD1 (5 bases). V lost 4 bases, J lost 4 bases, and 13 bases lay in between. Germline V lookup: CDR1 SGHVS, CDR2 FQNEAQ. The CDR3 extends over 14 amino acids. In nucleotides, the CDR3 is TGTGCCAGCAGCTCGATGGCAGGGAGCACTGAAGCTTTCTTT. Its translation is CASSSMAGSTEAFF.

The V and J genes are TRBV1 and TRBJ1-3. TRBV1 is assigned pseudogene status. This CDR3 spans 17 amino acids. The CDR3 DNA follows: TGCACCAGCAGCCACAAGCCTGGGAGAGGAGCTGGAAACACCATATATTTT. Translated, it gives CTSSHKPGRGAGNTIYF.

This clone was recorded once. The V gene is TRBV11-3, the J gene TRBJ2-7; 10 positions agree with TRBD2. This CDR3 region has 18 residues. Unmatched junction bases numbered 17, after V lost 3 bases and J lost 6 bases. Germline values: CDR1 SGHNT, CDR2 YENEEA. CDR3 coding DNA: TGTGCCAGCAGCTTTCCGCTGCGGCTAGCGGGAGTCTCAAGCGAGCAGTACTTC. Translation: CASSFPLRLAGVSSEQYF. Full variable domain (remainder filled in from reference TRBV11-3 and TRBJ2-7): EAGVVQSPRYKIIEKKQPVAFWCNPISGHNTLYWYLQNLGQGPELLIRYENEEAVDDSQLPKDRFSAERLKGVDSTLKIQPAELGDSAVYLCASSFPLRLAGVSSEQYFGPGTRLTVT.

The gene calls are TRBV23-1 and TRBJ2-7, with 9 bases fitting TRBD1. TRBV23-1 is filed as an ORF, its function uncertain. Trimming at V came to 2 bases and at J to 2 bases, leaving 10 bases not matched to a gene. The CDR3 spans 17 residues. This CDR3 is CASSQRLPGQGPYEQYF. DNA of the CDR3: TGCGCCAGCAGTCAAAGACTTCCGGGACAGGGCCCCTACGAGCAGTACTTC.

V gene TRBV5-4 combines with J gene TRBJ2-3; D remains unclear. The germline V gene encodes CDR1 SGHNT and CDR2 YYREEE (reference sequence). This CDR3 comprises 15 residues. Trimming took 2 bases from V and 0 from J, leaving 10 bases between them. CDR3 coding DNA: TGTGCCAGCAGCTTTACTGAGTTTAGCACAGATACGCAGTATTTT. As protein: CASSFTEFSTDTQYF.

The chain couples TRBV28 to TRBJ1-2; TRBD1 aligns across 8 bases. The CDR3 is 15 residues long. The J segment lost 6 bases and the V segment lost 3 bases, leaving 9 bases of the junction unmatched. Germline values: CDR1 MDHEN, CDR2 SYDVKM. Here the CDR3 DNA reads TGTGCCAGCAGTTTTTCTGGGACAGGTCGAGATGGCTACACCTTC. Encoded protein: CASSFSGTGRDGYTF.